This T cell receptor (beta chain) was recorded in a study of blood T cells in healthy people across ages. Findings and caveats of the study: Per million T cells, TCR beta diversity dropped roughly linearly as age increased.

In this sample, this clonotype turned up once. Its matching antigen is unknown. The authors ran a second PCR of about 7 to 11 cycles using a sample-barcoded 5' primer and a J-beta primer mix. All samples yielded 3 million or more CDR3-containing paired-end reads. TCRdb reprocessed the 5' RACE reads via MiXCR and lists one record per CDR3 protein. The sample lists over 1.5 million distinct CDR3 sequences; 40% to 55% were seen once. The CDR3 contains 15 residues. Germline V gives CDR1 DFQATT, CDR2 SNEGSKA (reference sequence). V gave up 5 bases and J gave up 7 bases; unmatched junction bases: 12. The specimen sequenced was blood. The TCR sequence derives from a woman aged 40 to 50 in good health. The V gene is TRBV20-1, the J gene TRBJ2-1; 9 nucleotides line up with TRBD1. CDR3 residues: CSARRGDRVLNEQFF. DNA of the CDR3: TGCAGTGCTCGACGAGGGGACAGGGTGTTGAATGAGCAGTTCTTC.